Below are 8 T cell receptor beta chains sequenced from a single sample in a study of T cells in Graves' hyperthyroidism and ophthalmopathy. The investigators amplified TCR beta CDR3 regions from RNA transcripts. First-round RT-PCR with HTBI primers amplified the TCR CDR3 region. TCRdb reanalysed the multiplex PCR reads using MiXCR and keeps one entry per CDR3 protein. Among about 410,000 distinct CDR3 sequences listed, 14% to 15% were seen once. Sequenced: blood. These receptors all come from a young man with Graves' ophthalmopathy.

This clonotype showed up just a few times. This chain joins TRBV7-8 and TRBJ2-7; TRBD1 agrees at 8 bases. Germline V gives CDR1 SGHVS, CDR2 FQNEAQ. With V trimmed by 4 bases and J by 5 bases, 10 bases remained unmatched. The CDR3 sequence is 15 residues long. This chain's CDR3 is CASSSSLTGVHEQYF. The CDR3 nucleotides are TGTGCCAGCAGCTCCTCCCTGACAGGGGTCCACGAGCAGTACTTC.

The rearrangement uses TRBV20-1 and TRBJ1-4; D is undetermined. V was shortened by 3 bases and J by 3 bases, with 8 bases between the two germline ends. The CDR3 runs to 13 residues. Germline CDR1 and CDR2: DFQATT and SNEGSKA (reference sequence). The CDR3 nucleotides read TGCAGTGCTAGCCCGGTGGCTAATGAAAAACTGTTTTTT. This encodes CSASPVANEKLFF.

This clonotype was observed a handful of times. The chain is built from TRBV10-1 and TRBJ2-2, with unresolved D. The germline V gene encodes CDR1 WNHNN and CDR2 SYGVQD (reference sequence). The CDR3 runs to 13 residues. Trimming removed 3 bases from V and 2 bases from J, with 4 bases in between. In DNA form, the CDR3 reads TGCGCCAGCAGTGAATCAAACACCGGGGAGCTGTTTTTT. Its protein product is CASSESNTGELFF.

This chain links TRBV7-3 with TRBJ1-1, with D uncertain. Trimming took 1 base from V and 8 from J, leaving 11 bases between them. From germline, CDR1 is SGHTA and CDR2 FQGTGA. The CDR3 loop spans 13 amino acids. The CDR3 protein is CASSLSLGVEAFF. The CDR3 DNA reads as TGTGCCAGCAGCTTAAGTCTGGGTGTCGAAGCTTTCTTT. The full variable domain, completed using reference TRBV7-3 and TRBJ1-1, is GAGVSQTPSNKVTEKGKYVELRCDPISGHTALYWYRQSLGQGPEFLIYFQGTGAADDSGLPNDRFFAVRPEGSVSTLKIQRTERGDSAVYLCASSLSLGVEAFFGQGTRLTVV.

This clonotype was seen only a few times. The chain has TRBV20-1 and TRBJ2-2, with 7 bases matching TRBD1. Germline V gives CDR1 DFQATT, CDR2 SNEGSKA (reference sequence). This CDR3 is 16 amino acids long. Unmatched junction bases numbered 4, after V lost 0 bases and J lost 0 bases. The CDR3 sequence: CSARDGQGANTGELFF. The CDR3 DNA is TGCAGTGCTAGAGACGGGCAGGGGGCGAACACCGGGGAGCTGTTTTTT.

At least ten counts were recorded for this clonotype. The chain uses TRBV6-1 and TRBJ2-3; D gene uncertain. The V gene's germline CDR1 is MNHNS and CDR2 SASEGT. CDR3 length equals 16 residues. Trimming took off 2 bases at V and 0 bases at J, with 12 bases between the two ends. The CDR3 nucleotides are TGTGCCAGCAGTGAATTCTCGACTTCTAGCACAGATACGCAGTATTTT. Translating it yields CASSEFSTSSTDTQYF.

The sample holds a few counts of this clonotype. The chain is built from TRBV10-1 and TRBJ2-2; 8 nucleotides agree with TRBD1. The CDR3 covers 15 residues. Per the germline V gene, CDR1 is WNHNN and CDR2 is SYGVQD (reference sequence). The junction had 4 bases not matched to a gene; V was cut back by 6 bases and J by 1 base. The CDR3 DNA follows: TGCGCCAGCAGCCATGGACAGGGGAACACCGGGGAGCTGTTTTTT. It codes for CASSHGQGNTGELFF.

This clonotype was seen at least ten times. This sequence joins TRBV6-5 and TRBJ2-7; the match to TRBD2 covers 7 bases. The junction had 4 bases not matched to a gene; V was cut back by 0 bases and J by 5 bases. The CDR3 sequence is 14 residues long. Per the germline V gene, CDR1 is MNHEY and CDR2 is SVGAGI. CDR3 region: CASSYSAGDNEQYF. CDR3 bases: TGTGCCAGCAGTTACTCGGCGGGAGACAACGAGCAGTACTTC.